The TCR beta chain described here comes from a study of T cells in Graves' hyperthyroidism and ophthalmopathy. The overall study: The blood sample was taken at first diagnosis, before treatment began. The study, taken as a whole, reports: Most thyroid clonotypes with frequency above 0.001 were detected in blood.

Turning to this clonotype: Antigen: not known.

Uncontrolled infection, other autoimmune disease, pregnancy or lactation excluded patients. PBMCs were collected from an approximately 10 ml volume of fresh peripheral blood. Amplified TCR beta CDR3 regions came from RNA transcripts. First-round RT-PCR with HTBI primers amplified the TCR CDR3 region. A single record per CDR3 protein comes from TCRdb applying MiXCR to the multiplex PCR reads. The data show under 350,000 distinct CDR3 sequences, 15% to 20% seen once. Germline V gene sequence: CDR1 LGHDT, CDR2 YNNKEL (reference sequence). J was trimmed by 7 bases and V by 4 bases; bases with no gene match: 11. The CDR3 sequence is 15 residues long.

The source is a woman aged 50 to 60 with Graves' hyperthyroidism. The sequenced sample was blood. The chain uses TRBV3-1 and TRBJ2-5, with TRBD2 matching 8 bases. The DNA for the CDR3 is TGTGCCAGCAGCCGAAAGCTAGCGGGTGCGGGGACCCAGTACTTC. Amino acids: CASSRKLAGAGTQYF.